The TCR beta chain under discussion was sequenced for a study of OX40 agonist ivuxolimab in advanced cancers. Study-level points and caveats: Circulating CD4+ and CD8+ T cells showed clonal expansion by week 6 at 0.1 to 3.0 mg/kg.

The germline V and J ends were trimmed by 6 bases and 6 bases, with 12 bases remaining between them. The length of the CDR3 is 12 residues. Germline V gene data show CDR1 as MDHEN and CDR2 as SYDVKM. Some clones are missing from TCRdb's copy, which holds only in-frame ones; the method was immunoSEQ multiplex PCR. In the table there are over 60,000 clones, around 90% of which are singletons. Comments on this clone: Its cognate antigen is unknown.

This specimen was CD4+ or CD8+ T cells sorted from blood, taken in a trial of the OX40 agonist ivuxolimab. This TCR was recovered from an adult with an advanced solid tumor such as melanoma, head and neck, liver or kidney cancer. This chain uses TRBV28 with TRBJ2-7; D not resolved. DNA for the CDR3: TGTGCCAGCAGGCCCGGTTTTGGCGAGCAGTACTTC. It yields the protein CASRPGFGEQYF.